The rows below give T cell receptor beta chains drawn from one sample of a study of prognosis after radiotherapy for stage I lung cancer. TCRdb used MiXCR to reprocess the multiplex PCR reads, holding one entry per CDR3 protein. This sample has about 13,000 distinct CDR3 sequences, with approximately 33% found just once. This sample comprised PBMCs, obtained before or after stereotactic body radiation therapy (not recorded which). The source is a donor aged 50 or older with non-small cell lung cancer. The CDR3 runs from the conserved cysteine through the conserved F or W.

J,V,CDR3
TRBJ1-1,TRBV5-1,CASSSLAVMNTEALF
TRBJ2-1,TRBV7-3,CASSLRSHNYQFF
TRBJ2-7,TRBV7-2,CASSDRRTSRYEQYF
TRBJ2-5,TRBV7-3,CASSLDRAETQYF
TRBJ1-1,TRBV27,CASSSTRNTEAFF
TRBJ1-1,TRBV6-1,CASSDQGADTEAFF
TRBJ2-1,TRBV7-9,CASSLEKTGGEFF
TRBJ1-5,TRBV20-1,CSASQAGNQPQHF
TRBJ2-7,TRBV5-1,CASSPDPGLAGGQYF
TRBJ2-7,TRBV5-4,CASKRIQTSGSYEQYF
TRBJ2-1,TRBV5-4,CASTLKRLAGTYSEQFF
TRBJ1-5,TRBV28,CASRGRLDQPQHF
TRBJ2-3,TRBV6-5,CASSYFQGGTDTQYF
TRBJ2-1,TRBV7-3,CASSYTSGSAWSYNEQFF
TRBJ2-7,TRBV6-2/TRBV6-3,CASSRAGLGYEQYF
TRBJ2-6,TRBV29-1,CSVILERGPSGANVLTF
TRBJ2-5,TRBV2,CASTGEARVGTQYF
TRBJ1-1,TRBV27,CASSLNSGENTEAFF
TRBJ1-6,TRBV5-4,CASSLDRGSSPLHF
TRBJ2-7,TRBV28,CSSLSSGRVFEQYF
TRBJ1-2,TRBV6-1,CASNGDRGLRDGYTF
TRBJ2-5,TRBV7-2,CASSFGGRAQETQYF
TRBJ2-7,TRBV28,CASSSPRRQGIYEQYF
TRBJ1-2,TRBV20-1,CSARVPGIHGYTF
TRBJ2-7,TRBV7-2,CASSLTQLYEQYF